This T cell receptor beta chain was sequenced in a study of post-analysis software for immune sequencing data. Study outcomes and limitations: There were four or five TRBV segments more frequent in patients than controls, and TRBV5-6, TRBV5-1 and TRBV20-1 were among them.

V was clipped by 5 bases and J by 4 bases; unmatched bases: 5. The CDR3 loop spans 16 amino acids. From germline, CDR1 is SGHTA and CDR2 FQGNSA. This clonotype was found a few times. Antigen specificity is unknown. Carried by the TCR beta cDNA libraries were unique molecular identifiers. MiXCR, applied by TCRdb to the PCR reads, yields one record per CDR3 protein. In the table there are approximately 570,000 distinct CDR3 sequences, about 40% of which are singletons. This receptor was obtained from a girl aged 5-17 years with multiple sclerosis. J is TRBJ2-5 and V is TRBV7-2, with 15 bases lining up with TRBD2. The sample consisted of blood. The CDR3 nucleotides read TGTGCCAGCAGCATGGGACTAGCGGGGGGAGGAGAGACCCAGTACTTC. Protein product: CASSMGLAGGGETQYF.